The present T cell receptor (beta chain) was sequenced within a study of T-cell reconstitution after alpha-beta-depleted transplantation in children. The authors prepared the TCRbeta library with unique molecular identifiers. TCRdb reanalysed the PCR reads using MiXCR and keeps one entry per CDR3 protein. The sample holds just under 550,000 distinct CDR3 sequences; 15% to 20% are singletons and the top ten take 3.3%. CDR3 length equals 14 residues. Trimming took 3 bases from V and 5 from J, leaving 14 bases between them. Germline lookup yields CDR1 DFQATT and CDR2 SNEGSKA (reference sequence). This chain joins TRBV20-1 and TRBJ2-1, with D possibly being TRBD1 (5 bases). The specimen was PBMCs from the stem cell graft donor, collected from the stem cell graft. This receptor was obtained from a human donor who donated a stem cell graft to a child with acute lymphoblastic leukemia. The CDR3 sequence is CSAREPSRDNEQFF. In DNA, the CDR3 is TGCAGTGCTAGGGAACCCAGCAGGGACAATGAGCAGTTCTTC.